One and the same sample provided the 25 T cell receptor beta chains below, sequenced in a study of blood T cell repertoires in COVID-19. Some clones are missing from TCRdb's copy, which holds only in-frame ones; the method was immunoSEQ multiplex PCR. The sample carries 150,000 to 200,000 clones, less than 90% recorded once. What was sequenced was peripheral blood. Source of these receptors: a woman in her 70s with acute or convalescent COVID-19.

The chain combines TRBV6-5 with TRBJ1-4; D unresolved. The CDR3 totals 12 residues. Germline V gene sequence: CDR1 MNHEY, CDR2 SVGAGI. V was trimmed by 2 bases and J by 7 bases, leaving 5 bases between them. CDR3 DNA: TGTGCCAGCAGTTACCTCGGTGAAAAACTGTTTTTT. It is translated as CASSYLGEKLFF.

This clone turned up a few times. The J gene is TRBJ1-2, the V gene TRBV3-1 (or the pseudogene TRBV3-2); 10 bases agree with TRBD1. The CDR3 runs to 13 residues. Germline loops: CDR1 LGHDT, CDR2 YNNKEL (reference sequence). J lost 2 bases, V lost 10 bases, and 4 bases had no gene match. CDR3 coding DNA: TGTGCCACCAGGGACAGGGGAAACTATGGCTACACCTTC. The encoded protein is CATRDRGNYGYTF.

The genes are TRBV7-2 and TRBJ1-1; 7 bases are a match to TRBD1. The germline CDR1 and CDR2 sequences are SGHTA and FQGNSA. The CDR3 is 13 amino acids. V shed 5 bases, J shed 6 bases, and the junction held 6 bases outside the gene matches. The CDR3 region is CASSPGQAAEAFF. CDR3 in DNA: TGTGCCAGCAGCCCTGGACAGGCAGCTGAAGCTTTCTTT.

This clone was seen more than once but under ten times. This rearrangement joins TRBV5-8 to TRBJ1-1, with 7 bases lining up with TRBD1. After removal of 3 bases from V and 0 bases from J, the junction contained 5 bases not matched to a gene. Germline CDR1 and CDR2: SGHTS and YDEGEE. The CDR3 sequence is 15 residues long. DNA of the CDR3: TGTGCCAGCAGCTCGCTCGGGACAGTGAACACTGAAGCTTTCTTT. Translating gives CASSSLGTVNTEAFF.

The chain employs TRBV30 and TRBJ2-2; 7 bases are shared with TRBD1. Germline V CDR1 and CDR2: GTSNPN, SVGIG (reference sequence). With 2 bases clipped from V and 8 bases from J, the junction kept 8 bases outside the gene matches. This CDR3 spans 14 amino acids. The CDR3 spells CAWSRTGPRGELFF. CDR3 nucleotides: TGTGCCTGGAGTCGGACAGGCCCCAGGGGGGAGCTGTTTTTT.

This sequence joins TRBV19 and TRBJ1-3; unclear D gene. In germline, CDR1 is LNHDA, CDR2 SQIVND (reference sequence). CDR3 length: 15 amino acids. Between the trimmed V and J ends, which lost 7 bases and 0 bases, there was a span of 13 bases. The CDR3 reads CASTPTWSSGNTIYF. Written as DNA, the CDR3 is TGTGCCAGTACCCCGACCTGGAGCTCTGGAAACACCATATATTTT.

This rearrangement joins TRBV15 to TRBJ2-5; perhaps TRBD1 as D (6 bases). V gave up 1 base and J gave up 5 bases, with 8 bases separating them. Germline lookup yields CDR1 LNHNV and CDR2 YYDKDF (reference sequence). The CDR3 totals 13 residues. The CDR3 DNA follows: TGTGCCACCAGCAGAGGAAGGGGGGAGACCCAGTACTTC. The encoded protein is CATSRGRGETQYF.

The chain employs TRBV19 and TRBJ1-6; 7 nucleotides align to TRBD1. V was clipped by 9 bases and J by 7 bases; unmatched bases: 6. Germline CDR1 LNHDA, CDR2 SQIVND (reference sequence). The CDR3 loop spans 13 amino acids. The CDR3 protein is CASGGRGNSPLHF. The CDR3, as DNA: TGTGCCAGCGGGGGCAGGGGGAATTCACCCCTCCACTTT.

This chain uses TRBV5-1 with TRBJ1-4; no reliable D call. Trimming cost V 4 bases and J 2 bases, with 18 bases left between them. This CDR3 spans 17 amino acids. Germline values: CDR1 SGHRS, CDR2 YFSETQ. This chain's CDR3 is CASSLVPTGSTNEKLFF. The CDR3 DNA follows: TGCGCCAGCAGCCTTGTTCCCACGGGTTCCACTAATGAAAAACTGTTTTTT.

The chain carries TRBV27 and TRBJ1-1; 7 bases align to TRBD1. This CDR3 has 14 amino acids. Trimming took 3 bases from V and 3 from J; bases not matched to a gene: 4. Per germline, CDR1 MNHEY and CDR2 SMNVEV (reference sequence). Here the CDR3 reads CASSFRQGHTEAFF. The CDR3 DNA reads TGTGCCAGCAGTTTCCGACAGGGCCACACTGAAGCTTTCTTT.

The chain uses TRBV19 and TRBJ2-7, with no clear D. The CDR3 is made up of 15 amino acids. The V end lost 4 bases, the J end lost 3 bases, and 16 bases lay between the germline ends. Germline assignment: CDR1 LNHDA and CDR2 SQIVND (reference sequence). The CDR3 loop reads CASSTKLQDSYEQYF. In DNA form, the CDR3 reads TGTGCCAGTAGTACAAAACTTCAAGATAGCTACGAGCAGTACTTC.

A single count supports this clone. This rearrangement joins TRBV7-9 to TRBJ2-3; D gene uncertain. This CDR3 has 14 residues. Trimming shortened V by 2 bases and J by 6 bases, and 12 bases separated the two germline ends. Germline CDR1 reads SEHNR; CDR2 reads FQNEAQ (reference sequence). CDR3 sequence (DNA): TGTGCCAGCAGCTTATCAGTGGGCGCGGATACGCAGTATTTT. Its translation: CASSLSVGADTQYF.

The V gene is TRBV18, the J gene TRBJ1-1; D might be TRBD1 (6 bases). Deletions cut 6 bases from V and 5 bases from J, with 13 bases between. The CDR3 is 13 residues long. Germline CDR1 is KGHSH and CDR2 is LQKENI. CDR3 protein: CASSPGGRTEAFF. CDR3 DNA sequence: TGTGCCAGCTCCCCGGGGGGGCGTACTGAAGCTTTCTTT.

In its sample, this clone was seen a few times. The rearrangement joins TRBV7-8 to TRBJ1-2; TRBD1 agrees at 8 bases. V lost 4 bases to trimming and J lost 4 bases; unmatched junction nucleotides: 5. CDR1 and CDR2 from the germline V gene are SGHVS and FQNEAQ. This CDR3 comprises 14 residues. The CDR3 region has the DNA TGTGCCAGCAGCTACCGGGACAGGCGCTATGGCTACACCTTC. Amino acids: CASSYRDRRYGYTF.

This chain uses TRBV6-2 or TRBV6-3 with TRBJ2-5; TRBD2 matches 9 bases. From germline, CDR1 is MNHEY and CDR2 SVGEGT. Trimming at V came to 6 bases and at J to 5 bases, leaving 10 bases not matched to a gene. CDR3 size: 15 residues. The CDR3 sequence is CASSPSGGRGETQYF. CDR3 bases: TGTGCCAGCAGCCCAAGCGGGGGGCGCGGGGAGACCCAGTACTTC.

The V gene is TRBV30, the J gene TRBJ1-1; D remains unclear. The V end was cut by 4 bases, the J end by 1 base, with 10 bases between. This CDR3 spans 13 amino acids. CDR1 is GTSNPN, CDR2 SVGIG, per germline (reference sequence). The CDR3 DNA reads as TGTGCCTGGATGGGGAGTGGGAACACTGAAGCTTTCTTT. This sequence encodes CAWMGSGNTEAFF.

The rearrangement links TRBV3-1 (or the pseudogene TRBV3-2) to TRBJ2-5, with D tentatively TRBD2 (5 bases). V was cut by 3 bases and J by 5 bases, with 16 bases left in between. Looked up from germline, CDR1 is LGHDT and CDR2 is YNNKEL (reference sequence). The CDR3 totals 15 residues. The CDR3 nucleotides are TGTGCCAGCAGCCAGGGTTGGACCCGAGGGGAGACCCAGTACTTC. Translation: CASSQGWTRGETQYF.

This clone was counted between two and nine times. The chain carries TRBV14 and TRBJ2-2, with 10 bases that match TRBD1. Unmatched junction bases numbered 8, after V lost 3 bases and J lost 7 bases. The CDR3 has 16 residues. Per the germline V gene, CDR1 is SGHDN and CDR2 is FVKESK. The CDR3 region is CASSHRDRGIVGELFF. The CDR3 bases are TGTGCCAGCAGCCACCGGGACAGGGGTATTGTCGGGGAGCTGTTTTTT.

This clone was detected only once. V usage is TRBV6-5 and J usage is TRBJ2-2; possible D gene TRBD1, 6 bases. The CDR3 runs to 14 residues. The germline V gene encodes CDR1 MNHEY and CDR2 SVGAGI. Deletions cut 9 bases from V and 0 bases from J, with 11 bases between. DNA of the CDR3: TGTGCCAGTCGACAGGTCGCGAACACCGGGGAGCTGTTTTTT. The encoded protein is CASRQVANTGELFF.

This clone appeared a single time. J is TRBJ2-3 and V is TRBV6-1, with 8 bases lining up with TRBD2. Trimming at V came to 5 bases and at J to 8 bases, leaving 15 bases not matched to a gene. Germline V gene sequence: CDR1 MNHNS, CDR2 SASEGT. The CDR3 sequence is 16 residues long. The DNA of the CDR3 is TGTGCCAGCAGTCAAGGGACTAGTGTATCGGTGCTTACGCAGTATTTT. Translation gives CASSQGTSVSVLTQYF.

The CDR3 sequence: CASSLSSTDTQYF. The CDR3 DNA sequence: TGTGCCAGCAGTTTATCTAGCACAGATACGCAGTATTTT. The chain is built from TRBV12-3 or TRBV12-4 and TRBJ2-3; D is uncertain. The CDR3 is 13 amino acids. V was shortened by 2 bases and J by 0 bases, with 3 bases between the two germline ends.

J is TRBJ2-5 and V is TRBV10-3; 7 nucleotides agree with TRBD2. The CDR3 sequence is 15 residues long. Unmatched junction bases numbered 15, after V lost 10 bases and J lost 4 bases. CDR1 ENHRY and CDR2 SYGVKD come from the germline V gene. The CDR3 coding sequence is TGTGCCACCTCAGCGGGCGGGGGAAGCCCAGAGACCCAGTACTTC. Translated: CATSAGGGSPETQYF.

This sequence joins TRBV6-5 and TRBJ2-7; D ambiguous. The V end lost 2 bases, the J end lost 3 bases, and 11 bases lay between the germline ends. From germline, CDR1 is MNHEY and CDR2 SVGAGI. The CDR3 runs 14 residues. CDR3: CASSYDQAFYEQYF. DNA of the CDR3: TGTGCCAGCAGTTACGACCAGGCCTTCTACGAGCAGTACTTC.

This clone is a singleton in its sample. The chain joins TRBV5-1 to TRBJ2-7; D is perhaps TRBD1 (5 bases). Trimming shortened V by 5 bases and J by 0 bases, and 15 bases separated the two germline ends. Germline V gene lookup returns CDR1 SGHRS and CDR2 YFSETQ. CDR3 length: 15 residues. The CDR3 is CASRVTPGNSYEQYF. The CDR3, as DNA: TGCGCCAGCAGGGTCACCCCAGGGAACTCCTACGAGCAGTACTTC.

V is TRBV18 and J is TRBJ2-5, with 10 nucleotides matching TRBD1. The CDR3 is 14 amino acids. Germline V lookup: CDR1 KGHSH, CDR2 LQKENI. Trimming took 4 bases from V and 5 from J; bases not matched to a gene: 4. In DNA, the CDR3 is TGTGCCAGCTCACGCGGACAGGGGGTGGAGACCCAGTACTTC. This translates into CASSRGQGVETQYF.